This note documents a single T cell receptor (beta chain) sequence. Those enrolled in Seattle joined during active infection and were followed longitudinally afterward. In the original workflow: Reference gene primer amplification in the assay estimated nucleated cell counts. Some clones are missing from TCRdb's copy, which holds only in-frame ones; the method was immunoSEQ multiplex PCR. The V and J calls and the clone size are those of that table, but D and trimming were determined from the DNA. The sample lists 210,000 or so clones; around 80% were seen once. The germline V gene encodes CDR1 GTSNPN and CDR2 SVGIG (reference sequence). V was clipped by 0 bases and J by 8 bases, with 16 bases between them. The CDR3 runs 15 residues. This specimen belongs to a study of blood T cell repertoires in COVID-19. Study in general: Samples of COVID-19 (acute and convalescent) were obtained from the United States, Italy and Spain.

The receptor was isolated from a woman in her 30s with COVID-19, enrolled during active disease. The V gene is TRBV30, the J gene TRBJ1-4; D ambiguous. Sequences were obtained from peripheral blood. This chain's CDR3 is CAWSVRSGVYEKLFF. The CDR3 DNA is TGTGCCTGGAGTGTACGCTCCGGGGTTTACGAAAAACTGTTTTTT.